Reported below is one T cell receptor (beta chain). The data belong to a study of blood T cell repertoires in COVID-19. Study context: Whether acute or convalescent, the COVID-19 samples came from the United States, Italy and Spain. Sources were T cells, B-cell-depleted T cells, or PBMCs; the material itself was cDNA or gDNA.

In the source study's methods: Nucleated cell counts were estimated from reference gene primer amplification. The data were produced by immunoSEQ multiplex PCR, yet TCRdb's version contains in-frame clones alone and is incomplete. V and J calls and clone size are copied from that table; D and trimming were computed from the DNA. The data contain over 90,000 clones, 75% to 90% of them seen just once; the ten biggest clones take up around 4%. The CDR3 runs to 13 residues. Losses at the gene ends were 6 bases for V and 8 bases for J; bases not matched to a gene: 6. Germline CDR1 and CDR2: SNHLY and FYNNEI.

This chain connects TRBV2 to TRBJ2-1; 8 nucleotides line up with TRBD1. The specimen was peripheral blood. This receptor was taken from a human donor in a cohort sampled during active COVID-19. The CDR3, as DNA: TGTGCCAGCAGGACAGGGGCCCTCGATGAGCAGTTCTTC. Its protein product is CASRTGALDEQFF.